This T cell receptor (beta chain) was sequenced during a study of T cells in Graves' hyperthyroidism and ophthalmopathy. Study-wide results and caveats: Most thyroid clonotypes that were expanded above 0.001 also turned up in blood.

The CDR3 spans 12 residues. The V end lost 6 bases, the J end lost 5 bases, and 13 bases lay between the germline ends. The germline V gene encodes CDR1 DFQATT and CDR2 SNEGSKA (reference sequence). Pregnant or lactating patients were excluded, as were those with uncontrolled infection or other autoimmune disease. Diagnoses were established using clinical symptoms, serum thyroxine and TRAb, thyroid ultrasound and orbital computed tomography. This clonotype has a single count. Its antigen is undetermined. The CDR3 does not close with the conserved phenylalanine or tryptophan, likely indicating a read error. TCR beta CDR3 regions were amplified from RNA. TCR CDR3 underwent first-round RT-PCR with the HTBI primer set. TCRdb re-called the multiplex PCR reads with MiXCR, one entry per CDR3 protein. This sample has 75,000 to 100,000 distinct CDR3 sequences, with 51% found just once.

The sample taken for sequencing was blood. This sequence originates from a woman aged 35 to 49 with Graves' hyperthyroidism. The chain uses TRBV20-1 and TRBJ1-1, with a possible D match to TRBD1 (6 bases). This CDR3 reads CSAIVQGTEAFL. CDR3 nucleotide sequence: TGCAGTGCCATCGTACAGGGAACTGAAGCTTTCCTT.